This TCR beta chain was observed in a study of T cells in Graves' hyperthyroidism and ophthalmopathy. From RNA transcripts, TCR beta CDR3 regions were amplified. Initially, a first-round RT-PCR of the TCR CDR3 employed the HTBI primer set. From the multiplex PCR reads, TCRdb called clonotypes with MiXCR, one entry per CDR3 protein. Of roughly 700,000 distinct CDR3 sequences detected, roughly a sixth appear once; the ten largest clones hold around 15%. The V and J ends lost 5 bases and 8 bases respectively, with 9 bases between them. Looked up from germline, CDR1 is MNHNS and CDR2 is SASEGT. The CDR3 totals 11 residues.

This sequence originates from a man aged 45-60 years with Graves' hyperthyroidism. What was sequenced was blood. The chain uses TRBV6-1 and TRBJ1-2; D gene ambiguous. The CDR3: CASSPPVGYTF. CDR3 bases: TGTGCCAGCAGTCCGCCAGTCGGCTACACCTTC.